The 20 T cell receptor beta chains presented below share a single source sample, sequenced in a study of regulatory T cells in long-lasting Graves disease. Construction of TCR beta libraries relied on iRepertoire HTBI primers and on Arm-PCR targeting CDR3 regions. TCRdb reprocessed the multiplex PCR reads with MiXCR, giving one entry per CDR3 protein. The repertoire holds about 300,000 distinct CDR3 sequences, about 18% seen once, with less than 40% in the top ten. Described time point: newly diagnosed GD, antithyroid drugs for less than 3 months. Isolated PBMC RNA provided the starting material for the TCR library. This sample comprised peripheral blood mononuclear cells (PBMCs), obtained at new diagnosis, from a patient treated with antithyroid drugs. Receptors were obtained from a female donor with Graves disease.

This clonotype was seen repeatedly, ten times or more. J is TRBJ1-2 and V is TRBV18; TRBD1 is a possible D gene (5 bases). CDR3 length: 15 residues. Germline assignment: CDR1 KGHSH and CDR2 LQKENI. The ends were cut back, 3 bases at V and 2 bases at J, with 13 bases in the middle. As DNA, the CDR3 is TGTGCCAGCTCACCCGGCACAGGAGGAAACTATGGCTACACCTTC. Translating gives CASSPGTGGNYGYTF.

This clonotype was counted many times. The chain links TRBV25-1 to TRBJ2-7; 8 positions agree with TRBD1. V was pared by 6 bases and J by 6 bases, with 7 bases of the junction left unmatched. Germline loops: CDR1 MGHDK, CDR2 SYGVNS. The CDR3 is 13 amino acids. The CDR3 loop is CASSRTGQGEQYF. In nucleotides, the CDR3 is TGTGCCAGCAGCAGAACAGGACAGGGCGAGCAGTACTTC.

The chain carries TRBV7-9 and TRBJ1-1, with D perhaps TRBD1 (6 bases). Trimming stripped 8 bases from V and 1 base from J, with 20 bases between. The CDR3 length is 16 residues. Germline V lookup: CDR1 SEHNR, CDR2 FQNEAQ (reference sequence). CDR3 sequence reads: CASLYSPGGANTEAFF. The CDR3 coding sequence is TGTGCCAGCCTCTATAGCCCGGGGGGGGCGAACACTGAAGCTTTCTTT.

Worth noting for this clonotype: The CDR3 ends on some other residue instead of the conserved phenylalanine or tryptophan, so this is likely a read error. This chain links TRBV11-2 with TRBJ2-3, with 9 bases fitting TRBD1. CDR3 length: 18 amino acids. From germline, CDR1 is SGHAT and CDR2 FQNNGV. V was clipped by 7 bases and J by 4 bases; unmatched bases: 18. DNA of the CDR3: TGTGCCAGCACCTTGGGGCCGTGGGACAGGGCATACGCAGATACGCAGTATTCT. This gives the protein CASTLGPWDRAYADTQYS.

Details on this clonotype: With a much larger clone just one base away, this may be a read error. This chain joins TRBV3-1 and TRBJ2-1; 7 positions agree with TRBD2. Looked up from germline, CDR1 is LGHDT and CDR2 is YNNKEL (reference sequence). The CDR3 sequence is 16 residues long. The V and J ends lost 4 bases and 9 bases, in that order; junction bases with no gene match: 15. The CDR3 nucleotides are TGTGCCAGCAGCCGAGACACGAGACTAGCTTTTGGTGAGCAGTTCTTC. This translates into CASSRDTRLAFGEQFF.

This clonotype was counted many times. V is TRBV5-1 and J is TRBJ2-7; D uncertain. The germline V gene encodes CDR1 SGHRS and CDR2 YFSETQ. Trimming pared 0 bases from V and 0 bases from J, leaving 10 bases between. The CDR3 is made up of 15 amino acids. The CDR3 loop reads CASSLEWQVSYEQYF. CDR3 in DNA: TGCGCCAGCAGCTTGGAGTGGCAGGTCTCCTACGAGCAGTACTTC.

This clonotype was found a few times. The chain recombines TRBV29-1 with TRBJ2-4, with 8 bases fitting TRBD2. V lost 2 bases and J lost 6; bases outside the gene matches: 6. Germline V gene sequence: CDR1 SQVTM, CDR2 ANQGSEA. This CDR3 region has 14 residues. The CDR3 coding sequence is TGCAGCGTTGAATCGGGAGGGAAGGGAAACATTCAGTACTTC. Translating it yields CSVESGGKGNIQYF. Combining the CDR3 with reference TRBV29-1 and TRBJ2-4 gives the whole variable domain SAVISQKPSRDICQRGTSLTIQCQVDSQVTMMFWYRQQPGQSLTLIATANQGSEATYESGFVIDKFPISRPNLTFSTLTVSNMSPEDSSIYLCSVESGGKGNIQYFGAGTRLSVL.

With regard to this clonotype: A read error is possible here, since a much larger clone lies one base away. The CDR3: CDSSYTGGNEKLFF. CDR3 bases: TGTGACAGCAGTTATACAGGGGGTAATGAAAAACTGTTTTTT. The chain couples TRBV6-5 to TRBJ1-4; TRBD1 matches at 8 bases. The CDR3 contains 14 residues. Germline CDR1 MNHEY, CDR2 SVGAGI.

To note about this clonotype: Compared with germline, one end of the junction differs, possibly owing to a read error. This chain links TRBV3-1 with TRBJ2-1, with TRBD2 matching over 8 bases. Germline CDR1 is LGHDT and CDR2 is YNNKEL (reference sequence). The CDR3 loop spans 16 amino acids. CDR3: CASSQDPGGAGYEQLF. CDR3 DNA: TGTGCCAGCAGCCAAGATCCGGGGGGGGCGGGCTATGAGCAGTTGTTC.

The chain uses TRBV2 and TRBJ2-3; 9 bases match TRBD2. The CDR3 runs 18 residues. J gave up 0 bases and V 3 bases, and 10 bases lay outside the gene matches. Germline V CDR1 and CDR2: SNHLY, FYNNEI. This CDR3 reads CASSDVSGGPLSTDTQYF. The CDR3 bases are TGTGCCAGCAGTGATGTTAGCGGGGGCCCACTTAGCACAGATACGCAGTATTTT.

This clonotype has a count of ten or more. This CDR3 reads CASSLAGPRHEQYF. Written as DNA, the CDR3 is TGTGCCAGCAGCTTAGCGGGACCTCGCCACGAGCAGTACTTC. This sequence joins TRBV7-9 and TRBJ2-7; either TRBD1 or TRBD2 may supply D (5 bases each). CDR1 and CDR2 from the germline V gene are SEHNR and FQNEAQ (reference sequence). The CDR3 runs to 14 residues. V lost 0 bases, J lost 5 bases, and 11 bases lay in between.

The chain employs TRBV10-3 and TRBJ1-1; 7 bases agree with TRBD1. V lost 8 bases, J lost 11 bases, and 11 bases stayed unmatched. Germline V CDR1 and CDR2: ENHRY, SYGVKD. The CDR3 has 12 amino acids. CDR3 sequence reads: CAIRGGQGVAFF. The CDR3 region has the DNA TGTGCCATCCGCGGGGGGCAGGGGGTGGCTTTCTTT.

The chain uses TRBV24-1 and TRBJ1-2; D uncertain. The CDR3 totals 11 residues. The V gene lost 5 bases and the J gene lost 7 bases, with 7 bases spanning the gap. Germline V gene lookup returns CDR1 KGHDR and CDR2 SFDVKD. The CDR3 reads CATSGNSGYTF. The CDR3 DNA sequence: TGTGCCACCAGTGGAAACAGTGGCTACACCTTC.

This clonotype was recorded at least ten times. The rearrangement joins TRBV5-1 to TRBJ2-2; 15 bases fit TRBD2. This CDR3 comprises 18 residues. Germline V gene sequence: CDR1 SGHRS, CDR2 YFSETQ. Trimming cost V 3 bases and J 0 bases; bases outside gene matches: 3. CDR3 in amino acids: CASSSGLAGGPNTGELFF. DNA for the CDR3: TGCGCCAGCAGCTCCGGACTAGCGGGAGGGCCGAACACCGGGGAGCTGTTTTTT.

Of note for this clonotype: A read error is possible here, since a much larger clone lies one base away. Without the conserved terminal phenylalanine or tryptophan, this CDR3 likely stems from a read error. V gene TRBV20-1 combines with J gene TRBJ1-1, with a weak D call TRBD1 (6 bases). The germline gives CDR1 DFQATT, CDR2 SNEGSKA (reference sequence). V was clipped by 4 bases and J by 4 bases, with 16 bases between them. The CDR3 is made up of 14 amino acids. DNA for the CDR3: TGCAGTGCTACCACGGGGGCGCTTTCCACTGAAGCTTTCCTT. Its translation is CSATTGALSTEAFL.

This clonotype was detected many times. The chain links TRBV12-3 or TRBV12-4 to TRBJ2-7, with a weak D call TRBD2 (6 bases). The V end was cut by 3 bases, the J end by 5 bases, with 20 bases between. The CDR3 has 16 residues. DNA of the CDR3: TGTGCCAGCAGTTTTGTGTTCGGGAGTGGTATGAACGAGCAGTACTTC. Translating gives CASSFVFGSGMNEQYF.

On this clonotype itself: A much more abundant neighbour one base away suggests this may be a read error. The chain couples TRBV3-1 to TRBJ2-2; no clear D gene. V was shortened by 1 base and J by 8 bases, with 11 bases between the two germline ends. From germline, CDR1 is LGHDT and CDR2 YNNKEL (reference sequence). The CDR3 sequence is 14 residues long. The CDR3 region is CASSQGLDSGELFF. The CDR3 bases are TGTGCCAGCAGCCAAGGTCTTGATTCGGGGGAGCTGTTTTTT.

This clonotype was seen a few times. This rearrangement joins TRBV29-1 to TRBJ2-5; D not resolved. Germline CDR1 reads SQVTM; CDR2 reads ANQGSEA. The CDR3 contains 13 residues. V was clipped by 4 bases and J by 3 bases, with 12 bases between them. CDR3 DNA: TGCAGCGTTGCCCCCACGGCGGAAGAGACCCAGTACTTC. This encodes CSVAPTAEETQYF.

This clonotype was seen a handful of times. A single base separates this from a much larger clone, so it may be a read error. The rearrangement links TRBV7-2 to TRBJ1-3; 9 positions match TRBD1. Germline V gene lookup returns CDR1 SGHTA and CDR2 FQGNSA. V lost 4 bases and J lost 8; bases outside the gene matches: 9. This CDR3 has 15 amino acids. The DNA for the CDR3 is TGTGCCAGCAGCTCGGACAGGGGCTCTCCCGACACCATATATTTT. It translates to CASSSDRGSPDTIYF.

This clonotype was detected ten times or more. This CDR3 reads CASSPLGTSGSGSYEQYF. The CDR3 DNA follows: TGTGCCAGCAGTCCACTTGGGACTAGCGGGAGCGGGTCCTACGAGCAGTACTTC. The chain links TRBV28 to TRBJ2-7, with 14 bases identical to TRBD2. The CDR3 spans 18 residues. The V and J ends lost 5 bases and 1 base, in that order; junction bases with no gene match: 10. Germline V gene data show CDR1 as MDHEN and CDR2 as SYDVKM.